This section outlines one TCR beta chain sequence together with its context. No cognate antigen has been identified for it. The input lacks base qualities; no much larger clone sits a single base away. The sample originates from a study of T cells after yellow fever vaccination (dated by TCRdb to between 2018 and 2020). Some background on the complete study: The SMART-Seq v4 Ultra Low Input RNA kit was used to prepare libraries from fractions with low cell numbers. To track T-cell clones before and after primary and booster YFV17D yellow fever vaccination, bulk TCR alpha and beta repertoires were sequenced longitudinally. Two healthy male donors, one aged 18 to 30 and one aged 30 to 39 years, made up the cohort. Bulk PBMC replicates and cell subsets were isolated from blood drawn at multiple timepoints before and after both primary and secondary immunization. The study at large found these results: The secondary T-cell response was found to be weaker but faster than the primary response, with a peak reached on day 5 rather than on day 15. Because the study included only a couple of donors, the extent to which the findings can be generalized is limited. After the booster, most of the clones that had expanded following primary vaccination were detected again (almost 98% of CD4 and roughly 88% of CD8), which suggests that memory was broadly maintained. Because abundant contaminating clonotypes from the bulk population could be contained in FACS-sorted repertoires, computational filtering was required. A small fraction of clonotypes showed up in both the CD4 and CD8 compartments, probably as a result of convergent recombination.

TCR cDNA was synthesized by 5'RACE template switching, through which a universal primer site and unique molecular identifiers were introduced. cDNA synthesis was primed from both the TCR alpha and TCR beta constant segments. Libraries were amplified in two PCR steps, with sample barcodes and sequencing adapters added in the second step. Sequencing of libraries was performed on Illumina HiSeq 2500 (2x100 bp) or NovaSeq (2x150 bp). Per the original workflow: Reads were demultiplexed and collapsed into UMI consensus sequences with MIGEC, and V(D)J alignment was performed with MiXCR. Using edgeR on replicate PBMC samples, clonotypes were called vaccine-responding if FDR was below 0.01 and the log2 fold change was above 5 up to day 15. CD4 or CD8 identity was assigned to each bulk clonotype according to whether the clonotype was present at higher abundance in the sequenced CD4 repertoire or the sequenced CD8 repertoire. TCRdb trimmed the raw reads at Q25, called clones with MiXCR and kept productive beta chains. Identical CDR3 protein sequences are pooled into one entry, listed with their most common genes and DNA. TCRdb's processing, not the study's, gives the V and J calls here. The sample table records tens of thousands of distinct CDR3 sequences; approximately 7.4% of these occur just once. Less than 40% of the sample belongs to the ten largest clones.

From the cysteine through the phenylalanine, the CDR3 covers 14 amino acids. The read is trimmed to its CDR3 DNA, 42 bases read in frame from base 1. CDR1 and CDR2, per the germline V gene, are SGHVS and FQNEAQ. Trimming takes 1 base from V and 3 bases from J, and the germline ends sit 7 bases apart. Read against the paper, the sample's treatment or condition label means: live attenuated yellow fever vaccine strain. A standard Ficoll-Paque protocol was used to isolate PBMCs from peripheral blood. Dynabeads CD4 and CD8 positive selection kits were used to isolate CD4 and CD8 T-cell fractions. TriZol was used to extract RNA from bulk PBMCs, from CD4 and CD8 fractions, and from dextramer-positive and dextramer-negative fractions.

Recombination linked TRBV7-8 to TRBJ1-5; no D segment can be confidently identified. This TCR was sampled from a man aged 30 to 45 who received the YFV17D yellow fever vaccine. Specimen: CD8+ T cells sorted from PBMCs, collected 15 days after the yellow fever booster vaccination. The encoded CDR3 is CASSLEAPNQPQHF. The sequenced DNA: TGTGCCAGCAGCTTAGAGGCTCCCAATCAGCCCCAGCATTTT.